The 8 T cell receptor beta chains below were found in one sample sequenced in a study of blood T cell repertoires in COVID-19. Repertoires were generated with immunoSEQ multiplex PCR, while TCRdb's copy carries only in-frame clones and drops some. The sample holds about 140,000 clones, approximately 84% seen once. The sequenced sample was peripheral blood. Every receptor here comes from an older woman with acute or convalescent COVID-19.

This chain links TRBV27 with TRBJ1-2; TRBD1 agrees at 8 bases. Germline lookup yields CDR1 MNHEY and CDR2 SMNVEV (reference sequence). The CDR3 loop spans 15 amino acids. V dropped 6 bases and J dropped 8; count of bases not matched to a gene: 14. The CDR3 sequence is CASRSGQGTNRGYTF. CDR3 nucleotide sequence: TGTGCCAGCAGGTCAGGACAGGGCACTAATAGAGGCTACACCTTC.

This chain uses TRBV7-6 with TRBJ2-1; TRBD2 might be the D (7 bases). The CDR3 is made up of 15 amino acids. V lost 5 bases and J lost 4, with 15 bases in between. Per germline, CDR1 SGHVS and CDR2 FNYEAQ. CDR3 amino acids: CASSTSGTRYNEQFF. CDR3 bases: TGTGCCAGCAGCACAAGCGGGACAAGATACAATGAGCAGTTCTTC.

V gene TRBV15 combines with J gene TRBJ2-7, with 9 bases that match TRBD2. Germline V lookup: CDR1 LNHNV, CDR2 YYDKDF (reference sequence). Germline trimming cut 0 bases from V and 7 bases from J; bases unmatched to any gene: 10. The CDR3 loop spans 16 amino acids. The CDR3 sequence: CATSREVLAGSPEQYF. In nucleotides, the CDR3 is TGTGCCACCAGCAGAGAGGTGCTAGCGGGATCTCCGGAGCAGTACTTC.

There are a few counts of this clone. The V and J genes are TRBV28 and TRBJ1-2; D uncertain. The CDR3 extends over 11 amino acids. Germline loops: CDR1 MDHEN, CDR2 SYDVKM. The germline V and J ends were trimmed by 2 bases and 7 bases, with 5 bases remaining between them. The CDR3 nucleotides are TGTGCCAGCAGTTTAGAGGGTGGCTACACCTTC. Its protein product is CASSLEGGYTF.

The chain links TRBV28 to TRBJ2-7; 12 nucleotides match TRBD1. The J segment lost 1 base and the V segment lost 6 bases, leaving 7 bases of the junction unmatched. This CDR3 has 16 residues. The germline V gene encodes CDR1 MDHEN and CDR2 SYDVKM. CDR3 protein: CASRDRDRGLSYEQYF. The CDR3 region has the DNA TGTGCCAGCAGGGACCGGGACAGGGGGCTGTCCTACGAGCAGTACTTC.

V gene TRBV5-1 combines with J gene TRBJ1-2, with D possibly TRBD1 on 6 matching bases. Trimming removed 4 bases at V and 1 base at J, with 11 bases between. Germline lookup yields CDR1 SGHRS and CDR2 YFSETQ. CDR3 length: 14 amino acids. CDR3 nucleotide sequence: TGCGCCAGCAGCCCGGACAGCCTTAACTATGGCTACACCTTC. Amino acids: CASSPDSLNYGYTF.

Here the CDR3 reads CASRGQGEYEQFF. The DNA of the CDR3 is TGCGCCAGCAGGGGACAGGGTGAATATGAGCAGTTCTTC. The chain carries TRBV5-1 and TRBJ2-1, with 9 nucleotides matching TRBD1. Germline lookup yields CDR1 SGHRS and CDR2 YFSETQ. The CDR3 is 13 amino acids. Losses at the gene ends were 5 bases for V and 8 bases for J; bases not matched to a gene: 5.

The chain combines TRBV5-6 with TRBJ2-7; D not resolved. Trimming stripped 5 bases from V and 6 bases from J, with 15 bases between. Germline CDR1 and CDR2: SGHDT and YYEEEE. The CDR3 is 13 residues long. CDR3: CASSLWRPVEQYF. The CDR3 coding sequence is TGTGCCAGCAGTCTCTGGCGGCCAGTCGAGCAGTACTTC.